This T cell receptor beta chain is from a study of cytomegalovirus exposure and HLA in healthy donors. PCR involved 60 Vbeta and 13 Jbeta primers. Generated by immunoSEQ multiplex PCR, the TCRdb table keeps only in-frame clones and is missing some. Recorded for this sample: 50,000 or so clones. CDR1 and CDR2 from the germline V gene are SGHTA and FQGNSA. V lost 7 bases, J lost 1 base, and 16 bases lay in between. The CDR3 consists of 15 residues. This chain uses TRBV7-2 with TRBJ2-5; possibly TRBD2 for D (6 bases). Sequencing input: PBMCs. This TCR came from a woman aged 35 to 49 in good health and CMV-seronegative. CDR3 residues: CASIDTTSSQETQYF. CDR3 nucleotides: TGTGCCAGCATCGACACAACTAGCTCCCAAGAGACCCAGTACTTC.